This entry is about one T cell receptor (beta chain). This clonotype was picked up a small number of times. Its antigen specificity is not known. Per-base qualities were not stored, and no clone one base away is much larger. The run used an Illumina HiSeq 1500. Through fastp at Q25 and MiXCR, TCRdb rebuilt clones from the public reads, retaining in-frame beta chains. Each CDR3 protein gets just one entry, which takes the most common genes and DNA from the rows behind it. Counted in this sample were about 920,000 distinct CDR3 sequences; around 32% of them appeared once. The top ten clonotypes cover over 12% of the sample. The treatment or condition label for this specimen denotes: in vitro stimulation with specific CMV peptide epitopes to enrich CMV-specific T cells. The record originates from a study of T cell repertoires in cytomegalovirus infection (dated by TCRdb to between 2017 and 2020). Regarding the study in general: Peptide stimulations targeted recently identified HLA-C-restricted CMV epitopes, whose presentation resists viral immunomodulation, together with well-studied HLA-B-restricted epitopes. Donor HLA type was relevant to the analysis, because carriage of CMV infection together with the matching HLA type was indicated by public TCR beta signatures. Findings and caveats that apply to the study as a whole: The ex vivo response was dominated by HLA-C-restricted CMV-specific TCR beta clonotypes, and the single most frequent clonotype in two of eight donors was supplied by these HLA-C-restricted clonotypes. Carriers of CMV infection plus the relevant HLA type were discriminated by the cumulative frequency of public TCR beta family members in the study cohort and in an independent approximately 360-donor cohort.

The sample here was cultured CD8+ T cells from PBMCs, taken from culture after CMV antigen stimulation. This receptor was obtained from a human donor in good health (CMV status not recorded). Some clones in this sample may be carry-over from other donors' samples.

DNA sequence: TGTGCCAGCAGTTTCACGGACAGCGAGCAGTACTTC. It translates to CASSFTDSEQYF. The sequence links TRBV12-3 or TRBV12-4 to TRBJ2-7; perhaps TRBD1 is the D gene, with 6 bases matching. V drops 3 bases and J drops 6 bases, leaving 9 bases in between. Its CDR3 holds 12 amino acids, cysteine through phenylalanine. Of all the DNA, just the CDR3 is kept, 36 bases in frame from base 1.